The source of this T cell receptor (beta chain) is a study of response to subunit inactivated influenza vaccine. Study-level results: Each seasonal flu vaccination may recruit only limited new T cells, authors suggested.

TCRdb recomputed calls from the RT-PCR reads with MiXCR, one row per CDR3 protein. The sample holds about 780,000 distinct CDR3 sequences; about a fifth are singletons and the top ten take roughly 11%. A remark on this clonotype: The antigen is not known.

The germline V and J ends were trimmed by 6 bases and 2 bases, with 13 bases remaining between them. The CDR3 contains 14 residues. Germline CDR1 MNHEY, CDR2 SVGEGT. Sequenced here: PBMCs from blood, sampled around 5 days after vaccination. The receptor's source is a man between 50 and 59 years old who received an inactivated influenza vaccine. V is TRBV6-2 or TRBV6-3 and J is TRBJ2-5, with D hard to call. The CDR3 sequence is CASRPAGPQETQYF. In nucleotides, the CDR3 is TGTGCCAGCAGACCAGCAGGCCCACAAGAGACCCAGTACTTC.